The 32 T cell receptor beta chains reported below all come from one sample, sequenced in a study of OX40 agonist ivuxolimab in advanced cancers. Using immunoSEQ multiplex PCR, the repertoire was profiled, and TCRdb retains in-frame clones only, with some absent. The sample includes roughly 58,000 clones, about 83% seen only once; the top ten take about 0.69%. Specimen: CD4+ or CD8+ T cells sorted from blood, collected in a trial of the OX40 agonist ivuxolimab. The receptors here all came from an adult with an advanced solid tumor such as melanoma, head and neck, liver or kidney cancer.

The gene calls are TRBV5-5 and TRBJ1-1; D gene ambiguous. This CDR3 is 13 amino acids long. The V gene's germline CDR1 is SGHKS and CDR2 YYEKEE (reference sequence). With 4 bases removed from V and 4 bases from J, the gap between germline ends came to 11 bases. The CDR3 sequence: CASSGAGGTEAFF. DNA for the CDR3: TGTGCCAGCAGCGGAGCGGGAGGCACTGAAGCTTTCTTT. Supplemented by reference TRBV5-5 and TRBJ1-1, the full variable domain reads DAGVTQSPTHLIKTRGQQVTLRCSPISGHKSVSWYQQVLGQGPQFIFQYYEKEERGRGNFPDRFSARQFPNYSSELNVNALLLGDSALYLCASSGAGGTEAFFGQGTRLTVV.

This rearrangement joins TRBV7-5 to TRBJ2-7. TRBV7-5 is flagged as a pseudogene. The CDR3 sequence is 12 residues long. In DNA form, the CDR3 reads TGTGCCAGAAACATTAGAACCTACGAGCAGTACTTC. It specifies CARNIRTYEQYF.

J is TRBJ1-6 and V is TRBV14; D is uncertain. The CDR3 is made up of 15 amino acids. CDR1 SGHDN and CDR2 FVKESK come from the germline V gene. Trimming removed 4 bases at V and 6 bases at J, with 13 bases between. The CDR3 here is CASSLNSGPNSPLHF. Here the CDR3 DNA reads TGTGCCAGCAGCCTGAATTCCGGGCCTAATTCACCCCTCCACTTT.

The genes are TRBV27 and TRBJ1-1; 9 nucleotides align to TRBD1. There are 16 residues in the CDR3. The V and J ends lost 1 base and 4 bases, in that order; junction bases with no gene match: 7. Germline-derived CDR1 and CDR2 are MNHEY and SMNVEV (reference sequence). The CDR3 spells CASSLYPTGGFTEAFF. CDR3 coding DNA: TGTGCCAGCAGTTTATACCCTACAGGGGGCTTCACTGAAGCTTTCTTT.

The chain joins TRBV15 to TRBJ1-5; D is perhaps TRBD1 (5 bases). V dropped 0 bases and J dropped 4 bases, with 16 bases sitting between them. Germline CDR1 LNHNV, CDR2 YYDKDF (reference sequence). The CDR3 spans 17 residues. The CDR3 nucleotides are TGTGCCACCAGCAGAGAAAAATCCGGGGGGAAGAATCAGCCCCAGCATTTT. Amino acid sequence: CATSREKSGGKNQPQHF. The full variable domain, with the rest looked up from reference TRBV15 and TRBJ1-5, is DAMVIQNPRYQVTQFGKPVTLSCSQTLNHNVMYWYQQKSSQAPKLLFHYYDKDFNNEADTPDNFQSRRPNTSFCFLDIRSPGLGDTAMYLCATSREKSGGKNQPQHFGDGTRLSIL.

The chain combines TRBV11-2 with TRBJ2-3; maybe TRBD2 (6 bases). Between the trimmed V and J ends, which lost 5 bases and 2 bases, there was a span of 17 bases. The CDR3 spans 16 residues. CDR1 and CDR2 from the germline V gene are SGHAT and FQNNGV. The CDR3 spells CASSPRRSGDTDTQYF. The CDR3 nucleotides read TGTGCCAGCAGCCCTCGACGTAGCGGTGACACAGATACGCAGTATTTT.

This chain links TRBV6-5 with TRBJ1-1; TRBD1 is a possible D gene (5 bases). Trimming took 6 bases from V and 5 from J, leaving 13 bases between them. There are 13 residues in the CDR3. Germline V gives CDR1 MNHEY, CDR2 SVGAGI. The CDR3 sequence is CASRKGRETEAFF. The CDR3 DNA reads as TGTGCCAGCAGAAAGGGGAGGGAAACTGAAGCTTTCTTT.

V and J are TRBV7-2 and TRBJ2-3; 11 bases line up with TRBD2. Germline trimming cut 5 bases from V and 1 base from J; bases unmatched to any gene: 5. The germline V gene encodes CDR1 SGHTA and CDR2 FQGNSA. The CDR3 runs to 16 residues. The CDR3 region has the DNA TGTGCCAGCAGCCGGTTAGCGGGGGGGCGCACAGATACGCAGTATTTT. Its protein product is CASSRLAGGRTDTQYF. The variable domain in full, with the rest retrieved from reference TRBV7-2 and TRBJ2-3, is GAGVSQSPSNKVTEKGKDVELRCDPISGHTALYWYRQSLGQGLEFLIYFQGNSAPDKSGLPSDRFSAERTGGSVSTLTIQRTQQEDSAVYLCASSRLAGGRTDTQYFGPGTRLTVL.

The rearrangement joins TRBV4-1 to TRBJ2-2; TRBD1 aligns across 8 bases. This CDR3 contains 18 residues. Per the germline V gene, CDR1 is MGHRA and CDR2 is YSYEKL. Trimming removed 3 bases from V and 3 bases from J; junction bases left unmatched: 12. The CDR3 loop reads CASSHFPDRVRDTGELFF. The CDR3 DNA sequence: TGCGCCAGCAGCCATTTCCCGGACAGGGTCCGCGACACCGGGGAGCTGTTTTTT.

V is TRBV11-2 and J is TRBJ2-1; D is possibly TRBD2 (6 bases). This CDR3 is 16 amino acids long. V lost 4 bases to trimming and J lost 6 bases, with 19 bases between them. The germline V gene has CDR1 SGHAT and CDR2 FQNNGV. The CDR3 is CASSSLSGFQPNEQFF. The CDR3 DNA follows: TGTGCCAGCAGCTCCCTTAGCGGCTTCCAACCCAATGAGCAGTTCTTC.

The V and J genes are TRBV30 and TRBJ1-3, with D perhaps matching TRBD1 (6 bases). CDR1 and CDR2 from the germline V gene are GTSNPN and SVGIG (reference sequence). The length of the CDR3 is 14 residues. Trimming stripped 0 bases from V and 1 base from J, with 7 bases between. CDR3 sequence (DNA): TGTGCCTGGAGTGTAGGGGGTTCTGGAAACACCATATATTTT. Translated, it gives CAWSVGGSGNTIYF.

The chain carries TRBV18 and TRBJ2-1, with TRBD2 matching 11 bases. Per germline, CDR1 KGHSH and CDR2 LQKENI. Losses at the gene ends were 3 bases for V and 8 bases for J; bases not matched to a gene: 12. This CDR3 region has 17 residues. The CDR3 spells CASSPPLYSGGEDEQFF. The CDR3 DNA follows: TGTGCCAGCTCACCTCCCCTTTATAGCGGGGGGGAAGATGAGCAGTTCTTC. The whole variable domain, filled in from reference TRBV18 and TRBJ2-1, reads NAGVMQNPRHLVRRRGQEARLRCSPMKGHSHVYWYRQLPEEGLKFMVYLQKENIIDESGMPKERFSAEFPKEGPSILRIQQVVRGDSAAYFCASSPPLYSGGEDEQFFGPGTRLTVL.

This chain links TRBV5-8 with TRBJ2-3; the D is unclear. There are 12 residues in the CDR3. V lost 4 bases, J lost 1 base, and 4 bases lay in between. Looked up from germline, CDR1 is SGHTS and CDR2 is YDEGEE. CDR3: CASSRGTDTQYF. The CDR3 bases are TGTGCCAGCAGCAGGGGCACAGATACGCAGTATTTT.

V is TRBV27 and J is TRBJ1-4; D gene uncertain. CDR3 length: 14 amino acids. V lost 5 bases to trimming and J lost 6 bases, with 13 bases between them. Germline CDR1 is MNHEY and CDR2 is SMNVEV (reference sequence). The DNA for the CDR3 is TGTGCCAGCAGTCCTCTAGGTTGGGATGAAAAACTGTTTTTT. Translating it yields CASSPLGWDEKLFF.

The rearrangement links TRBV11-1 to TRBJ1-2, with D unclear. Germline V gene lookup returns CDR1 SGHAT and CDR2 FQDESV (reference sequence). The CDR3 loop spans 13 amino acids. V was shortened by 3 bases and J by 5 bases, with 10 bases between the two germline ends. The CDR3 reads CASSFGPEYGYTF. CDR3 DNA sequence: TGTGCCAGCAGCTTCGGGCCCGAATATGGCTACACCTTC.

The chain employs TRBV7-9 and TRBJ1-1; the D is unclear. V was pared by 3 bases and J by 6 bases, with 5 bases between. Germline V CDR1 and CDR2: SEHNR, FQNEAQ (reference sequence). The CDR3 covers 11 residues. The DNA of the CDR3 is TGTGCCAGCAGCTTTAGTCCTGAAGCTTTCTTT. It translates to CASSFSPEAFF.

The chain carries TRBV29-1 and TRBJ2-5; 14 bases line up with TRBD2. The V gene end was trimmed by 4 bases and the J gene end by 6 bases; junction bases not matched to a gene: 4. In germline, CDR1 is SQVTM, CDR2 ANQGSEA. The CDR3 contains 14 residues. CDR3 region: CSVGTSGGWKTQYF. Here the CDR3 DNA reads TGCAGCGTTGGGACTAGCGGGGGGTGGAAGACCCAGTACTTC.

The CDR3 sequence: CASSPRVGNNEQFF. The CDR3 nucleotides read TGTGCCAGCTCACCAAGGGTCGGGAACAATGAGCAGTTCTTC. The rearrangement uses TRBV18 and TRBJ2-1; tentatively, D is TRBD2 (5 bases). The V end was cut by 2 bases, the J end by 5 bases, with 10 bases between. CDR1 and CDR2 (germline): KGHSH, LQKENI. The CDR3 contains 14 residues.

The rearrangement joins TRBV19 to TRBJ2-7; D not certain. Germline lookup yields CDR1 LNHDA and CDR2 SQIVND (reference sequence). CDR3 size: 14 residues. Trimming cost V 0 bases and J 3 bases, with 9 bases left between them. The CDR3 DNA reads as TGTGCCAGTAGTATAGATAAGGGAAACTACGAGCAGTACTTC. It encodes CASSIDKGNYEQYF.

The chain is built from TRBV5-1 and TRBJ1-1; no reliable D call. The CDR3 runs to 15 residues. The V end lost 0 bases, the J end lost 4 bases, and 13 bases lay between the germline ends. CDR1 SGHRS and CDR2 YFSETQ come from the germline V gene. As DNA, the CDR3 is TGCGCCAGCAGCTTGGAGGTTAGTAGTGCCACTGAAGCTTTCTTT. It encodes CASSLEVSSATEAFF.

The gene calls are TRBV15 and TRBJ2-5; no definite D call. Deletions cut 0 bases from V and 4 bases from J, with 3 bases between. The CDR3 is 12 amino acids. The germline V gene has CDR1 LNHNV and CDR2 YYDKDF (reference sequence). CDR3 region: CATSRDRETQYF. The CDR3 coding sequence is TGTGCCACCAGCAGAGATCGAGAGACCCAGTACTTC.

The chain recombines TRBV28 with TRBJ2-7; the D gene is possibly TRBD2 (5 bases). In germline, CDR1 is MDHEN, CDR2 SYDVKM. The length of the CDR3 is 16 residues. Trimming removed 5 bases from V and 9 bases from J, with 26 bases in between. The CDR3 DNA reads as TGTGCCAGCAGTCCCAGGCAAGGGTTAGGTGGCCGGGGGCAGTACTTC. Translating it yields CASSPRQGLGGRGQYF.

The CDR3 loop is CASSTYGETQYF. The CDR3 DNA is TGTGCCAGCAGCACATATGGGGAGACCCAGTACTTC. This rearrangement joins TRBV7-2 to TRBJ2-5; D unresolved. Germline V gene data show CDR1 as SGHTA and CDR2 as FQGNSA. Trimming took off 5 bases at V and 5 bases at J, with 9 bases between the two ends. The CDR3 loop spans 12 amino acids.

The V and J genes are TRBV5-5 and TRBJ1-2; 8 bases agree with TRBD1. Germline CDR1 is SGHKS and CDR2 is YYEKEE (reference sequence). V lost 4 bases, J lost 2 bases, and 1 base stayed unmatched. The CDR3 is 13 residues long. The CDR3 coding sequence is TGTGCCAGCAGCAGGACAGGGAACTATGGCTACACCTTC. As protein: CASSRTGNYGYTF.

This clone was seen a few times. This CDR3 is CASSRGQPSYGYTF. Written as DNA, the CDR3 is TGTGCCAGCAGTCGGGGACAGCCGTCCTATGGCTACACCTTC. The gene calls are TRBV6-5 and TRBJ1-2, with TRBD1 identical over 7 bases. CDR3 length: 14 amino acids. Germline V gives CDR1 MNHEY, CDR2 SVGAGI. Trimming removed 5 bases from V and 4 bases from J; junction bases left unmatched: 7.

This chain connects TRBV2 to TRBJ2-5; D unresolved. Trimming removed 2 bases at V and 5 bases at J, with 6 bases between. Germline V CDR1 and CDR2: SNHLY, FYNNEI. The CDR3 totals 12 residues. The CDR3: CASSEKRETQYF. The CDR3 DNA reads TGTGCCAGCAGTGAAAAAAGGGAGACCCAGTACTTC.

The V gene is TRBV4-1, the J gene TRBJ2-7; tentatively, D is TRBD1 (6 bases). CDR1 is MGHRA and CDR2 is YSYEKL in the germline V gene. The CDR3 has 15 amino acids. The V end was cut by 2 bases, the J end by 1 base, with 12 bases between. Here the CDR3 DNA reads TGCGCCAGCAGCCAAATCGGGACACCGTCCTACGAGCAGTACTTC. This translates into CASSQIGTPSYEQYF.

The gene calls are TRBV30 and TRBJ1-2, with TRBD1 as a possible D gene (5 bases). The CDR3 is made up of 14 amino acids. Trimming took off 2 bases at V and 9 bases at J, with 19 bases between the two ends. CDR1 GTSNPN and CDR2 SVGIG come from the germline V gene (reference sequence). The CDR3 bases are TGTGCCTGGAGTAAACGGGGGTCCGGCGCACGCTACACCTTC. Translation gives CAWSKRGSGARYTF.

The V and J genes are TRBV14 and TRBJ2-7; unclear D gene. The CDR3 is made up of 14 amino acids. Germline CDR1 and CDR2: SGHDN and FVKESK. Trimming pared 1 base from V and 2 bases from J, leaving 9 bases between. The CDR3 nucleotides are TGTGCCAGCAGCCAAGTTATATACCCCTACGAGCAGTACTTC. As protein: CASSQVIYPYEQYF.

The chain has TRBV6-1 and TRBJ2-7, with D tentatively TRBD1 (5 bases). The CDR3 consists of 15 residues. V lost 6 bases to trimming and J lost 5 bases, with 20 bases between them. The germline CDR1 and CDR2 sequences are MNHNS and SASEGT. The CDR3 here is CASRQSRGSRDEQYF. CDR3 sequence (DNA): TGTGCCAGCAGACAAAGTAGGGGCTCCAGGGACGAGCAGTACTTC.

In regard to this clone: Because the CDR3 is missing its conserved closing phenylalanine or tryptophan, this is likely a read error. The CDR3 sequence: CASSHDGQGYGYTL. The CDR3 DNA follows: TGCGCCAGCAGCCACGACGGACAAGGCTATGGCTACACCCTC. V and J are TRBV4-3 and TRBJ1-2; TRBD1 is a possible D gene (5 bases). CDR1 is LGHNA, CDR2 YSLEER, per germline. This CDR3 contains 14 residues. Trimming removed 3 bases from V and 4 bases from J, with 12 bases in between.

The chain joins TRBV19 to TRBJ1-6; perhaps TRBD1 as D (6 bases). Germline V gene data show CDR1 as LNHDA and CDR2 as SQIVND (reference sequence). This CDR3 has 16 amino acids. Trimming took off 5 bases at V and 0 bases at J, with 11 bases between the two ends. CDR3 loop: CASSRTVSSYNSPLHF. CDR3 coding DNA: TGTGCCAGTAGTCGGACAGTTAGCTCCTATAATTCACCCCTCCACTTT.